These 21 T cell receptor beta chains were sequenced from one sample in a study of blood T cell repertoires in COVID-19. Using immunoSEQ multiplex PCR, the repertoire was profiled, and TCRdb retains in-frame clones only, with some absent. Among 110,000 to 150,000 clones listed, almost 90% were seen once. Material for sequencing was peripheral blood. These receptors originate from a man aged 45-65 years with active or convalescent COVID-19.

The chain uses TRBV28 and TRBJ2-3; 9 bases agree with TRBD2. From germline, CDR1 is MDHEN and CDR2 SYDVKM. After removal of 5 bases from V and 2 bases from J, the junction contained 8 bases not matched to a gene. The CDR3 spans 16 residues. CDR3 protein: CASSSVAGAHTDTQYF. CDR3 nucleotides: TGTGCCAGCAGTAGTGTAGCGGGAGCCCACACAGATACGCAGTATTTT.

The chain couples TRBV7-9 to TRBJ1-1; a possible D gene is TRBD1 (5 bases). CDR3 length equals 15 residues. Deletions cut 2 bases from V and 5 bases from J, with 15 bases between. CDR1 is SEHNR and CDR2 is FQNEAQ in the germline V gene (reference sequence). This CDR3 is CASSLRREKGTEAFF. In DNA, the CDR3 is TGTGCCAGCAGCTTACGAAGGGAAAAGGGGACTGAAGCTTTCTTT.

The V and J genes are TRBV18 and TRBJ1-2, with D maybe TRBD1 (6 bases). CDR3 length: 13 amino acids. The V gene lost 3 bases and the J gene lost 6 bases, with 11 bases spanning the gap. Germline V lookup: CDR1 KGHSH, CDR2 LQKENI. CDR3 nucleotides: TGTGCCAGCTCACCTGGGACACAAGATGGCTACACCTTC. It codes for CASSPGTQDGYTF.

This clone was counted only a few times. This rearrangement joins TRBV11-2 to TRBJ1-4, with 8 bases fitting TRBD1. From germline, CDR1 is SGHAT and CDR2 FQNNGV. V dropped 5 bases and J dropped 8; count of bases not matched to a gene: 7. The CDR3 has 14 amino acids. CDR3 DNA sequence: TGTGCCAGCAGCCCCCAGGGGGCAGGGGAAAAACTGTTTTTT. The encoded protein is CASSPQGAGEKLFF.

The V gene is TRBV28, the J gene TRBJ2-3; D may be TRBD2 (5 bases). The CDR3 spans 14 residues. V lost 8 bases and J lost 4, with 16 bases in between. Germline lookup yields CDR1 MDHEN and CDR2 SYDVKM. Here the CDR3 reads CASALANIPDTQYF. CDR3 nucleotides: TGTGCCAGCGCCCTAGCCAACATTCCAGATACGCAGTATTTT.

The chain is built from TRBV18 and TRBJ2-1, with a possible D match to TRBD2 (6 bases). V was shortened by 4 bases and J by 4 bases, with 17 bases between the two germline ends. CDR3 length: 16 residues. CDR1 is KGHSH and CDR2 is LQKENI in the germline V gene. The CDR3 DNA sequence: TGTGCCAGCTCACTATCCAGGACTACCCTGTACAATGAGCAGTTCTTC. Its protein product is CASSLSRTTLYNEQFF.

This chain joins TRBV6-5 and TRBJ2-7; tentative D call: TRBD1 (5 bases). Germline CDR1 and CDR2: MNHEY and SVGAGI. This CDR3 contains 12 residues. V dropped 7 bases and J dropped 3 bases, with 10 bases sitting between them. The chain's CDR3 is CASTLTDYEQYF. In DNA, the CDR3 is TGTGCCAGCACGTTGACAGACTACGAGCAGTACTTC.

This chain joins TRBV6-1 and TRBJ2-1; 8 bases are a match to TRBD2. The germline gives CDR1 MNHNS, CDR2 SASEGT. J lost 5 bases, V lost 2 bases, and 5 bases had no gene match. This CDR3 region has 15 residues. The CDR3 loop reads CASSEISGSNNEQFF. The CDR3 region has the DNA TGTGCCAGCAGTGAAATCAGCGGGAGCAACAATGAGCAGTTCTTC.

V is TRBV30 and J is TRBJ2-7, with 12 bases identical to TRBD2. Trimming removed 0 bases from V and 0 bases from J; junction bases left unmatched: 9. The CDR3 consists of 18 residues. CDR1 and CDR2 from the germline V gene are GTSNPN and SVGIG (reference sequence). CDR3 sequence reads: CAWSVGLAGPKSSYEQYF. CDR3 sequence (DNA): TGTGCCTGGAGTGTCGGACTAGCGGGACCCAAGAGCTCCTACGAGCAGTACTTC.

The chain carries TRBV27 and TRBJ1-1, with D possibly TRBD1 on 6 matching bases. Germline lookup yields CDR1 MNHEY and CDR2 SMNVEV (reference sequence). The V end lost 6 bases, the J end lost 3 bases, and 14 bases lay between the germline ends. This CDR3 has 14 residues. CDR3 in DNA: TGTGCCAGCAGAGATACAGGGATCTACACTGAAGCTTTCTTT. Its protein is CASRDTGIYTEAFF.

The CDR3 DNA follows: TGTGCCACCAGCAGTCGTAAGGGACAAAGCTACAATGAGCAGTTCTTC. This translates into CATSSRKGQSYNEQFF. This rearrangement joins TRBV15 to TRBJ2-1; a weak D match, TRBD1 (6 bases). This CDR3 is 16 amino acids long. V was cut by 3 bases and J by 3 bases, with 15 bases left in between. CDR1 LNHNV and CDR2 YYDKDF come from the germline V gene (reference sequence).

This clone is a singleton in its sample. V is TRBV4-2 and J is TRBJ1-5, with 7 bases lining up with TRBD1. Unmatched junction bases numbered 3, after V lost 0 bases and J lost 4 bases. The CDR3 consists of 15 residues. Germline loops: CDR1 LGHNA, CDR2 YNFKEQ. CDR3 nucleotide sequence: TGTGCCAGCAGCCAAGAGGCGACAGGGAATCAGCCCCAGCATTTT. It translates to CASSQEATGNQPQHF.

V gene TRBV19 combines with J gene TRBJ2-2; 9 bases agree with TRBD2. The J segment lost 7 bases and the V segment lost 7 bases, leaving 10 bases of the junction unmatched. CDR1 and CDR2 (germline): LNHDA, SQIVND (reference sequence). This CDR3 has 15 amino acids. In DNA form, the CDR3 reads TGTGCCAGTATCAGGATAGCGGGAGAGAACGGGGAGCTGTTTTTT. Its protein product is CASIRIAGENGELFF.

The V call is TRBV20-1, the J call TRBJ2-3, with TRBD2 as a possible D gene (5 bases). CDR3 length: 17 residues. The V gene's germline CDR1 is DFQATT and CDR2 SNEGSKA (reference sequence). The germline V and J ends were trimmed by 3 bases and 2 bases, with 21 bases remaining between them. The CDR3 region is CSASWFASSTHTDTQYF. CDR3 in DNA: TGCAGTGCTAGTTGGTTTGCTAGCTCAACCCACACAGATACGCAGTATTTT.

The chain couples TRBV24-1 to TRBJ2-5, with no clear D. Germline V CDR1 and CDR2: KGHDR, SFDVKD. Trimming took off 3 bases at V and 5 bases at J, with 15 bases between the two ends. This CDR3 comprises 15 residues. In nucleotides, the CDR3 is TGTGCCACCAGTGATAACCCCTCCAAGAGGGAGACCCAGTACTTC. As protein: CATSDNPSKRETQYF.

This clone showed up just once. The chain is built from TRBV19 and TRBJ2-4, with TRBD1 matching 8 bases. V gave up 9 bases and J gave up 0 bases; unmatched junction bases: 10. CDR3 size: 16 residues. Looked up from germline, CDR1 is LNHDA and CDR2 is SQIVND (reference sequence). CDR3 DNA: TGTGCCAGCTCAATCGGGACAGGTGGAGCCAAAAACATTCAGTACTTC. This sequence encodes CASSIGTGGAKNIQYF.

The chain is built from TRBV4-3 and TRBJ1-1; maybe TRBD1 (5 bases). Per germline, CDR1 LGHNA and CDR2 YSLEER. This CDR3 is 16 amino acids long. The V end was cut by 1 base, the J end by 2 bases, with 14 bases between. The CDR3: CASSQVRGVGNTEAFF. The CDR3, as DNA: TGCGCCAGCAGCCAAGTGCGGGGGGTGGGAAACACTGAAGCTTTCTTT.

V is TRBV11-2 and J is TRBJ1-3, with D unresolved. Trimming shortened V by 6 bases and J by 7 bases, and 10 bases separated the two germline ends. Germline V gives CDR1 SGHAT, CDR2 FQNNGV. CDR3 size: 12 residues. CDR3 sequence: CASSEGGNTIYF. For the CDR3, the DNA is TGTGCCAGCAGTGAGGGAGGTAACACCATATATTTT.

The V call is TRBV4-1, the J call TRBJ1-5; 9 nucleotides line up with TRBD1. The CDR3 covers 18 residues. V was clipped by 1 base and J by 0 bases; unmatched bases: 7. Germline CDR1 MGHRA, CDR2 YSYEKL. The CDR3 is CASSQVTGGLYSNQPQHF. CDR3 DNA sequence: TGCGCCAGCAGCCAAGTAACAGGGGGCCTCTATAGCAATCAGCCCCAGCATTTT.

The V gene is TRBV10-2, the J gene TRBJ2-7; 7 nucleotides align to TRBD2. The CDR3 is made up of 14 amino acids. Germline V gene data show CDR1 as WSHSY and CDR2 as SAAADI. The ends lost 5 bases at V and 2 bases at J; junction bases unmatched: 6. The chain's CDR3 is CASSPSSGTYEQYF. The CDR3 DNA reads as TGCGCCAGCAGTCCCTCTAGCGGCACCTACGAGCAGTACTTC.

The chain uses TRBV11-2 and TRBJ2-3, with 9 bases that match TRBD2. V was pared by 5 bases and J by 1 base, with 1 base of the junction left unmatched. Per the germline V gene, CDR1 is SGHAT and CDR2 is FQNNGV. The CDR3 extends over 14 amino acids. CDR3 sequence (DNA): TGTGCCAGCAGCCGGACTAGCGGCACAGATACGCAGTATTTT. Residues: CASSRTSGTDTQYF.